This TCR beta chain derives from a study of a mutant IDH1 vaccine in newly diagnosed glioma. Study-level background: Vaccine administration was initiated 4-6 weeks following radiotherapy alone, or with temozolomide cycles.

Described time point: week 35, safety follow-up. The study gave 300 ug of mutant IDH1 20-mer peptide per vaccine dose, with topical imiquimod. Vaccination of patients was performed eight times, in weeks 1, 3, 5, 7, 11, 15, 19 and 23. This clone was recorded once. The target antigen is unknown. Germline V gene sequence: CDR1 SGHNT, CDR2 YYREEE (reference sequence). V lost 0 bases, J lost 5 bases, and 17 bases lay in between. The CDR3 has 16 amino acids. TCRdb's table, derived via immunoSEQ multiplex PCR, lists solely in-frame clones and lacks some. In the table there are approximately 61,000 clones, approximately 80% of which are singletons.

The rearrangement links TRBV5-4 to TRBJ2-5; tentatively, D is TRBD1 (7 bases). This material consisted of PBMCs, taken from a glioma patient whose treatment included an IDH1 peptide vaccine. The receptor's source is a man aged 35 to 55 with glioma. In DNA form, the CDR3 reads TGTGCCAGCAGCTTGGAACTGCAGGGGGGCGGGGAGACCCAGTACTTC. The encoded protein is CASSLELQGGGETQYF.